This TCR beta chain was found in a study of cytomegalovirus exposure and HLA in healthy donors. General study results and limits: Within an earlier analysis, most TCR beta V segments proved productive either about 87% or about 30% of the time. It was reported that TCR beta sequences correctly inferred the HLA-A and HLA-B alleles for most subjects.

This CDR3 spans 15 amino acids. CDR1 and CDR2 (germline): GTSNPN, SVGIG (reference sequence). Trimming cost V 3 bases and J 3 bases, with 17 bases left between them. This clone was counted only a few times. Its antigen remains unknown. PCR amplification relied on 60 Vbeta primers (plus 13 Jbeta primers). The assay was immunoSEQ multiplex PCR, and TCRdb's table has in-frame clones only and misses some. The table includes about 150,000 clones, under 70% detected once. This TCR came from a woman in her twenties or thirties in good health and CMV-seropositive. The chain joins TRBV30 to TRBJ1-2; the D gene is possibly TRBD1 (6 bases). Sequenced: PBMCs. For the CDR3, the DNA is TGTGCCTGGAGGGAAACAGGGCATTGGGACTATGGCTACACCTTC. It encodes CAWRETGHWDYGYTF.